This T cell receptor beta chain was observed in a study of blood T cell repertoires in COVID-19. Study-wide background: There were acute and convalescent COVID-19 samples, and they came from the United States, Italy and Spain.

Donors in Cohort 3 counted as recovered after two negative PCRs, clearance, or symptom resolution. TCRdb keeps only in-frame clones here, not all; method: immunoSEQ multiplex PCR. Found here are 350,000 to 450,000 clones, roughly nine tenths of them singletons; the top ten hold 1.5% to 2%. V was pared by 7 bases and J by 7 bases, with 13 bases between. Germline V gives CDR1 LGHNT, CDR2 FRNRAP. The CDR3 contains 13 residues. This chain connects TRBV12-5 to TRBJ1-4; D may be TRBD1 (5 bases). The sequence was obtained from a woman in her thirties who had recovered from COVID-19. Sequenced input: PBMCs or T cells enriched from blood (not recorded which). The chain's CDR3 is CASATGLGEKLFF. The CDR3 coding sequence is TGTGCTAGTGCTACAGGTCTGGGTGAAAAACTGTTTTTT. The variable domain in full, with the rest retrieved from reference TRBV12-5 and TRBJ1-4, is DARVTQTPRHKVTEMGQEVTMRCQPILGHNTVFWYRQTMMQGLELLAYFRNRAPLDDSGMPKDRFSAEMPDATLATLKIQPSEPRDSAVYFCASATGLGEKLFFGSGTQLSVL.